This T cell receptor beta chain stems from a study of blood T cell repertoires in COVID-19. Whole-study context: There were acute and convalescent COVID-19 samples, and they came from the United States, Italy and Spain. T cells, B-cell-depleted T cells, or PBMCs provided the cDNA or gDNA that served as material.

The length of the CDR3 is 13 residues. V lost 6 bases to trimming and J lost 4 bases, with 13 bases between them. CDR1 and CDR2 from the germline V gene are MNHEY and SMNVEV (reference sequence). In the source study's methods: For nucleated cells, counts were estimated from reference gene primer amplification. TCRdb's table, derived via immunoSEQ multiplex PCR, lists solely in-frame clones and lacks some. The V and J calls and clone size were taken over from that table, and D and trimming were inferred from the DNA. The sample has some 290,000 clones; over 65% are singletons. This clone was recorded a few times.

The chain links TRBV27 to TRBJ2-7, with D tentatively TRBD1 (6 bases). The receptor comes from a man aged 55 to 69 who had recovered from COVID-19. Sample: peripheral blood. CDR3 protein: CASSYRERYEQYF. CDR3 nucleotide sequence: TGTGCCAGCAGCTACAGGGAGCGGTACGAGCAGTACTTC.